A selection of T cell receptor beta chains follows, all from one sample in a study of CD8 T cells in ankylosing spondylitis. A single record per CDR3 protein comes from TCRdb applying MiXCR to the 5' RACE reads. The sample contains about 360,000 distinct CDR3 sequences, approximately 22% of which appear only once. Material: blood, either unsorted or a sorted T cell fraction (not recorded which). Receptors were obtained from a male donor with ankylosing spondylitis or in good health (not recorded which). Both conserved end residues are trimmed from each CDR3.

j_gene: TRBJ2-5
v_gene: TRBV3-1
CDR3aa: ASSQELGLEVTQY

j_gene: TRBJ1-1
v_gene: TRBV12-3/TRBV12-4
CDR3aa: ASSLGTEAF

j_gene: TRBJ2-2
v_gene: TRBV4-1
CDR3aa: ASSQVGQGNGELF

j_gene: TRBJ2-7
v_gene: TRBV12-3/TRBV12-4
CDR3aa: ASSLVGAAYEQY

j_gene: TRBJ2-3
v_gene: TRBV7-8
CDR3aa: ASSYGAGLPDTQY

j_gene: TRBJ2-7
v_gene: TRBV29-1
CDR3aa: SVGQGPHEQY

j_gene: TRBJ2-5
v_gene: TRBV5-6
CDR3aa: ASSLADGLQETQY

j_gene: TRBJ2-3
v_gene: TRBV4-1
CDR3aa: ASSLARAVADTQY

j_gene: TRBJ2-3
v_gene: TRBV7-3
CDR3aa: ASSFGRGLTDTQY

j_gene: TRBJ2-1
v_gene: TRBV10-3
CDR3aa: AISDDSNEQF

j_gene: TRBJ1-4
v_gene: TRBV12-3/TRBV12-4
CDR3aa: ASSLGVSRDEKLF

j_gene: TRBJ2-1
v_gene: TRBV12-3/TRBV12-4
CDR3aa: ASKPTMTSGSYNEQF

j_gene: TRBJ2-2
v_gene: TRBV3-1
CDR3aa: ACSPQAGGNTGELF

j_gene: TRBJ2-7
v_gene: TRBV5-1
CDR3aa: ASKEHRGPYEQY

j_gene: TRBJ1-4
v_gene: TRBV12-3/TRBV12-4
CDR3aa: ASSRQGAFEKLF

j_gene: TRBJ1-1
v_gene: TRBV7-9
CDR3aa: ASTPLRTTEAF

j_gene: TRBJ2-1
v_gene: TRBV24-1
CDR3aa: ATSDLTSGTEQF

j_gene: TRBJ2-7
v_gene: TRBV29-1
CDR3aa: SVEAGQGTHEQY

j_gene: TRBJ2-1
v_gene: TRBV27
CDR3aa: ASRFSGGSYNEQF

j_gene: TRBJ2-1
v_gene: TRBV2
CDR3aa: AFSPEFAGGSYNEQF

j_gene: TRBJ2-2
v_gene: TRBV9
CDR3aa: ASGQTNTGELF

j_gene: TRBJ1-5
v_gene: TRBV19
CDR3aa: ASSIFPNQPQH

j_gene: TRBJ2-5
v_gene: TRBV4-1
CDR3aa: ASSQALAGGSVETQY

j_gene: TRBJ2-5
v_gene: TRBV12-3/TRBV12-4
CDR3aa: ASSPASEETQY

j_gene: TRBJ2-1
v_gene: TRBV29-1
CDR3aa: SGGGLAGYNEQF

j_gene: TRBJ2-7
v_gene: TRBV20-1
CDR3aa: SAWDRGHEQY

j_gene: TRBJ2-5
v_gene: TRBV12-3/TRBV12-4
CDR3aa: ASSAPRDSQETQY

j_gene: TRBJ2-6
v_gene: TRBV19
CDR3aa: ASTGANVLT

j_gene: TRBJ2-1
v_gene: TRBV9
CDR3aa: ASSPQRGPYNEQF

j_gene: TRBJ2-5
v_gene: TRBV7-9
CDR3aa: ASSSGPSRVETQY

j_gene: TRBJ2-3
v_gene: TRBV12-3/TRBV12-4
CDR3aa: ASSFSTDTQY

j_gene: TRBJ2-3
v_gene: TRBV12-3/TRBV12-4
CDR3aa: ASSSESDTQY

j_gene: TRBJ2-5
v_gene: TRBV7-9
CDR3aa: ASSLALHETQY

j_gene: TRBJ2-5
v_gene: TRBV9
CDR3aa: ASSVALGGETQY

j_gene: TRBJ1-1
v_gene: TRBV6-5
CDR3aa: ASSYSFTGNTEAF

j_gene: TRBJ1-1
v_gene: TRBV28
CDR3aa: ASSPPWLGRNTEAF

j_gene: TRBJ2-7
v_gene: TRBV6-1
CDR3aa: ASSPLPGQGAYEQY

j_gene: TRBJ2-1
v_gene: TRBV14
CDR3aa: ASSQTIADYNEQF

j_gene: TRBJ1-1
v_gene: TRBV19
CDR3aa: ASRESTEAF

j_gene: TRBJ2-7
v_gene: TRBV12-3/TRBV12-4
CDR3aa: ASSFGQTYEQY

j_gene: TRBJ2-7
v_gene: TRBV12-3/TRBV12-4
CDR3aa: ASSPPGTSGRGEQY

j_gene: TRBJ2-3
v_gene: TRBV4-1
CDR3aa: ASSPTSGGPNTQY

j_gene: TRBJ2-5
v_gene: TRBV12-3/TRBV12-4
CDR3aa: ASSSRTSGGALETQY

j_gene: TRBJ2-1
v_gene: TRBV21-1
CDR3aa: ASSFHEARTNNEQF

j_gene: TRBJ2-4
v_gene: TRBV5-1
CDR3aa: ASSLASVAGNIQY

j_gene: TRBJ1-2
v_gene: TRBV24-1
CDR3aa: ATSDSAGARDVNYGYT

j_gene: TRBJ2-2
v_gene: TRBV7-2
CDR3aa: ASSPGQGEAGELF

j_gene: TRBJ2-7
v_gene: TRBV28
CDR3aa: ASSFGTEDYEQY

j_gene: TRBJ2-3
v_gene: TRBV11-2
CDR3aa: ASSPGPNVDTQY